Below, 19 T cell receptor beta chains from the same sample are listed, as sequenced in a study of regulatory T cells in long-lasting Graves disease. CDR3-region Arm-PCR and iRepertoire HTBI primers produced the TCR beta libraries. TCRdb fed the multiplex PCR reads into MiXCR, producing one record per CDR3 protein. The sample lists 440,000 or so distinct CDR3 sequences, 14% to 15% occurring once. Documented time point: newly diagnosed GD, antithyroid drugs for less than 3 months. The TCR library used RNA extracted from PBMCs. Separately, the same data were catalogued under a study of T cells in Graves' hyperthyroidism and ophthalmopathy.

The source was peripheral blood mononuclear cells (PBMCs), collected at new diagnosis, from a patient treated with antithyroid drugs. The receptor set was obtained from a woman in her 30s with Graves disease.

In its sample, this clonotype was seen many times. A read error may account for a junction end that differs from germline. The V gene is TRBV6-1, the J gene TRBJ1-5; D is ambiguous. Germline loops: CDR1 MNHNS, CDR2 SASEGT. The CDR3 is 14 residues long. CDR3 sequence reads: CASSQTTEHQAQHF. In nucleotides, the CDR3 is TGTGCCAGCAGTCAAACTACAGAACATCAGGCCCAGCATTTT.

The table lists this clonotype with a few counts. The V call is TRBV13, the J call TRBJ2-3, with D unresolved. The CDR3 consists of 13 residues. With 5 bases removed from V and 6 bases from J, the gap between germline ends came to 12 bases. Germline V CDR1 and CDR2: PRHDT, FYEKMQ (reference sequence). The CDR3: CASSPRLADTQYF. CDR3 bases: TGTGCCAGCAGCCCTAGACTGGCGGATACGCAGTATTTT. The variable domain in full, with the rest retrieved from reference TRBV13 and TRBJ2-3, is AAGVIQSPRHLIKEKRETATLKCYPIPRHDTVYWYQQGPGQDPQFLISFYEKMQSDKGSIPDRFSAQQFSDYHSELNMSSLELGDSALYFCASSPRLADTQYFGPGTRLTVL.

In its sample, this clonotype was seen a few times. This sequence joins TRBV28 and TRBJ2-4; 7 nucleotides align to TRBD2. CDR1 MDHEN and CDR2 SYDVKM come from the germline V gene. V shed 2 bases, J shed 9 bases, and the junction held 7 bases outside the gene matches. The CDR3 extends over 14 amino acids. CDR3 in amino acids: CASSLEGEGSIQYF. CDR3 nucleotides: TGTGCCAGCAGTTTAGAAGGGGAGGGAAGCATTCAGTACTTC.

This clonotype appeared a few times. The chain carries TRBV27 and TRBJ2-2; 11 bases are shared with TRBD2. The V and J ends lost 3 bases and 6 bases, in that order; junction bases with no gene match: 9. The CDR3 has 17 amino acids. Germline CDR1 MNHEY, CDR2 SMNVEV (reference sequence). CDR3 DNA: TGTGCCAGCAGTTTCCGGACTAGCGGGTTGGGGGCCGGGGAGCTGTTTTTT. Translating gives CASSFRTSGLGAGELFF.

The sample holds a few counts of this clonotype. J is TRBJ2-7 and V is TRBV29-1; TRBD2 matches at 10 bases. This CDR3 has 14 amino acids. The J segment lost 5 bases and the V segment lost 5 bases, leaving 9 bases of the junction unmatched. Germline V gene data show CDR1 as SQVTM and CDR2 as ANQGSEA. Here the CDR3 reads CSVKTRTSGNEQYF. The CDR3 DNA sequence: TGCAGCGTTAAGACTCGGACTAGCGGAAACGAGCAGTACTTC.

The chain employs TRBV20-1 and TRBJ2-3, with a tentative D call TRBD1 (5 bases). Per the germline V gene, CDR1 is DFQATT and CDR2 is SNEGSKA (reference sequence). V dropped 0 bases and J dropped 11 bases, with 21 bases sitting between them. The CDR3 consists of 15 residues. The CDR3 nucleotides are TGCAGTGCTAGAGATCCGAACAGGTTCGGAGAAGAGCAGTATTTT. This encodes CSARDPNRFGEEQYF.

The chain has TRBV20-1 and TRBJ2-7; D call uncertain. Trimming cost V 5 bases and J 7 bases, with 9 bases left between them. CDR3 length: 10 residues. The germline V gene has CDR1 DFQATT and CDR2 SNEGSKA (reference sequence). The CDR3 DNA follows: TGCAGTGCTTCAGTACTAGAGCAGTACTTC. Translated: CSASVLEQYF.

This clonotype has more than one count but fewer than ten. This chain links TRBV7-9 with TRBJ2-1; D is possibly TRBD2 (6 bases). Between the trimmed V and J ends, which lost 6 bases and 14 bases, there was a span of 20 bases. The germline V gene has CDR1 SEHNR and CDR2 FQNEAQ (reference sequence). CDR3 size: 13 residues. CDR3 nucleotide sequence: TGTGCCAGCAGATTCCCCGCGGGGCCCCCGGAGTTCTTC. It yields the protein CASRFPAGPPEFF.

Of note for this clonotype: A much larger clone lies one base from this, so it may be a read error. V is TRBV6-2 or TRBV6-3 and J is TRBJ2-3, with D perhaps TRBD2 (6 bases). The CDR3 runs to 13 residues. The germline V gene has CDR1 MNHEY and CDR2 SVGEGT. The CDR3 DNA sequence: TGTGCCAGCAGTTACACGGGAGCAGATGCGCAGTATTTT. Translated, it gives CASSYTGADAQYF.

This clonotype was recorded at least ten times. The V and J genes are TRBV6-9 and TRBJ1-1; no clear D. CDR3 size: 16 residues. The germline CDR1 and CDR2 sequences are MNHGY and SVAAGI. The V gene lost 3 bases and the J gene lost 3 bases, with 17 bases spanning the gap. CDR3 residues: CASSYSNGPGDTEAFF. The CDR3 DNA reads TGTGCCAGCAGTTACTCGAATGGACCCGGGGACACTGAAGCTTTCTTT.

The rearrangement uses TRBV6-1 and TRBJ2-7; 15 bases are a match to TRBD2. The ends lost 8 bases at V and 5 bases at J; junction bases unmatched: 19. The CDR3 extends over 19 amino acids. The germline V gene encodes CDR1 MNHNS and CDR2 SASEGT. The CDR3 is CASLSTRTSGRASAHEQYF. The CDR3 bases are TGTGCCAGCCTCAGCACGAGGACTAGCGGGAGGGCCAGTGCCCACGAGCAGTACTTC.

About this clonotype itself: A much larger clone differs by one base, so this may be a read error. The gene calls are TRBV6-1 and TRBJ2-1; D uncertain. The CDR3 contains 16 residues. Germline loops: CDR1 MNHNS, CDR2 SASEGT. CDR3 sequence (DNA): TGTGCCAGCAGTGAAGACAGATCCCTTCGGGCCAATGAGCAGCTCTTC. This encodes CASSEDRSLRANEQLF.

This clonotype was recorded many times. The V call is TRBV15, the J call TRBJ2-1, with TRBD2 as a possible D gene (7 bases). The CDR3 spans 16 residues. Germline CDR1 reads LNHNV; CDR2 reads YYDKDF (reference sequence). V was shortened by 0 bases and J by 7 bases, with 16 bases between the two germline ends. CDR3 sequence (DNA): TGTGCCACCAGCAGAGATTTGGGGGAGGGGGGGAATGAGCAGTTCTTC. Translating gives CATSRDLGEGGNEQFF.

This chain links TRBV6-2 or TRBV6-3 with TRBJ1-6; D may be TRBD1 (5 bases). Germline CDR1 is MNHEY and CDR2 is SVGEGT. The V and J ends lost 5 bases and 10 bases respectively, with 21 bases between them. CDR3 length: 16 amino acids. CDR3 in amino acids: CASSERGVYRGSPLHF. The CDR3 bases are TGTGCCAGCAGTGAAAGGGGTGTGTATAGGGGATCACCCCTCCACTTT.

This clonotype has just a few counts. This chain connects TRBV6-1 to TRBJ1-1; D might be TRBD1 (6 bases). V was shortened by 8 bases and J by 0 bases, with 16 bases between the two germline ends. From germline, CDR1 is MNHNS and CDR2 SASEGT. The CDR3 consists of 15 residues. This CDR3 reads CASQGGGGLNTEAFF. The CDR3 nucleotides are TGTGCCAGCCAAGGGGGAGGGGGACTGAACACTGAAGCTTTCTTT.

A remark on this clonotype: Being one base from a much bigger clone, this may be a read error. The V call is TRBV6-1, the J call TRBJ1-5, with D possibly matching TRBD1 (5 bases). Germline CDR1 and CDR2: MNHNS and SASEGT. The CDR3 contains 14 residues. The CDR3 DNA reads TGTGCCAGCGGTGAGACAGCCAGCAATCAGCCCCAGCATTTT. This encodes CASGETASNQPQHF.

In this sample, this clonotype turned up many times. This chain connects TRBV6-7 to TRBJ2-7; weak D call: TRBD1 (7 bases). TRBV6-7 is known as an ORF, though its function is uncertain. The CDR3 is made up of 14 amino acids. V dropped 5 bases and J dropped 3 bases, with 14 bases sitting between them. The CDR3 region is CASSGAGQSYEQYF. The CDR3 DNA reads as TGTGCCAGCAGTGGGGCGGGACAGAGCTACGAGCAGTACTTC.

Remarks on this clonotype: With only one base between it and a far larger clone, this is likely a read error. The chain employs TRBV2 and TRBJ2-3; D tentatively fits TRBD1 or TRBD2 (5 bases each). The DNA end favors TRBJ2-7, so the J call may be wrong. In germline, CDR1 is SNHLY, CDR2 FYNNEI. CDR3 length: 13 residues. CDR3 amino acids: CASSSGTYCEQYF. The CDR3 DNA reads TGTGCCAGCAGCTCCGGGACCTACTGCGAGCAGTACTTC.

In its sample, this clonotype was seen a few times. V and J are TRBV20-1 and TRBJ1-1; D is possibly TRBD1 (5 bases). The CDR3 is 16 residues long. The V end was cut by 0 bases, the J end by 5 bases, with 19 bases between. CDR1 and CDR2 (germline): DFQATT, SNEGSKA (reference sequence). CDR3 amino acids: CSARERGGRARTEAFF. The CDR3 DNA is TGCAGTGCTAGAGAACGCGGGGGGAGGGCAAGAACTGAAGCTTTCTTT.